This T cell receptor beta chain was recorded in a study of early T cells in non-severe SARS-CoV-2 infection. As for the study in general: Sequencing of bulk RNA from unsorted whole blood was done, without chain pairing. Findings and limits, study-wide: Matching against VDJdb likely underestimated virus-specific expansions, favoring anti-spike CD8.

Looked up from germline, CDR1 is DFQATT and CDR2 is SNEGSKA (reference sequence). Trimming removed 3 bases from V and 5 bases from J; junction bases left unmatched: 3. This CDR3 has 13 residues. cDNA molecules, individually, were tagged with unique molecular identifiers. TCRdb redid the calling of the 5' RACE reads with MiXCR, one entry per CDR3 protein. The table records approximately 50,000 distinct CDR3 sequences, 7.5% to 10% of them present only once. Regarding this clonotype: What it binds is unknown.

Specimen: whole blood. This rearrangement joins TRBV20-1 to TRBJ2-2; TRBD2 matches 7 bases. This TCR derives from an adult who was a healthcare worker with PCR-confirmed SARS-CoV-2 infection or an uninfected control (not recorded which). CDR3 coding DNA: TGCAGTGCTAGGCGGGAGCGTACCGGGGAGCTGTTTTTT. This gives the protein CSARRERTGELFF.